This T cell receptor (beta chain) was captured in a study of blood T cell repertoires in COVID-19. The method was immunoSEQ multiplex PCR; TCRdb's version includes in-frame clones alone and lacks a portion of them. The sample yields tens of thousands of clones, 70% to 90% seen once. The TCR sequence derives from a man aged 80 or over with active COVID-19. Sequenced: peripheral blood.

CDR3 in amino acids: CASRQGSGSYNEQFF. The CDR3 nucleotides are TGTGCCAGCAGACAGGGGAGCGGTTCCTACAATGAGCAGTTCTTC. The V and J genes are TRBV2 and TRBJ2-1; 7 nucleotides match TRBD1. There are 15 residues in the CDR3. V was clipped by 6 bases and J by 1 base; unmatched bases: 6. Germline lookup yields CDR1 SNHLY and CDR2 FYNNEI.